This T cell receptor (beta chain) was sequenced during a study of T cells in Graves' hyperthyroidism and ophthalmopathy. The CDR3 length is 16 residues. V dropped 3 bases and J dropped 7 bases, with 22 bases sitting between them. Per germline, CDR1 DFQATT and CDR2 SNEGSKA (reference sequence). Study-wide results and caveats: A 13 V-J model separated ophthalmopathy from stable hyperthyroidism.

This clonotype was counted ten times or more. The antigen remains unidentified. Amplified TCR beta CDR3 regions derived from RNA transcripts. Carried out on the TCR CDR3, a first-round RT-PCR used the HTBI primer set. MiXCR, applied by TCRdb to the multiplex PCR reads, yields one record per CDR3 protein. The sample records roughly 580,000 distinct CDR3 sequences, about 14% being singletons. The sequence came from a woman in her twenties or thirties with Graves' hyperthyroidism that later progressed to Graves' ophthalmopathy. The chain employs TRBV20-1 and TRBJ2-1; possible D gene TRBD1, 6 bases. Sequenced material: blood. The CDR3 DNA reads TGCAGTGCTAGCGCTCCGGGTACAGGGTTAGGGAATGAGCAGTTCTTC. The encoded protein is CSASAPGTGLGNEQFF.